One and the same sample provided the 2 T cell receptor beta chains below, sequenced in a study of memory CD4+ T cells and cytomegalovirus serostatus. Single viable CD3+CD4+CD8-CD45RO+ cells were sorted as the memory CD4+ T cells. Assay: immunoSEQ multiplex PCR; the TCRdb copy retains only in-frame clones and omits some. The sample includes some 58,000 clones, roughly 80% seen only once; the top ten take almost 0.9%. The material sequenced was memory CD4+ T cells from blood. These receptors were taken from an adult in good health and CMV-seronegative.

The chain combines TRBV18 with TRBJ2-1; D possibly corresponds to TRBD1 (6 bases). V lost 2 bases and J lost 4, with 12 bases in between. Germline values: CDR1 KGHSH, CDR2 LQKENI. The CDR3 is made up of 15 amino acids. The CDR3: CASSPNGQRYNEQFF. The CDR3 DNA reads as TGTGCCAGCTCACCAAATGGACAGAGATACAATGAGCAGTTCTTC. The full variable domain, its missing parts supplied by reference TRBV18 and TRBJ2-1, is NAGVMQNPRHLVRRRGQEARLRCSPMKGHSHVYWYRQLPEEGLKFMVYLQKENIIDESGMPKERFSAEFPKEGPSILRIQQVVRGDSAAYFCASSPNGQRYNEQFFGPGTRLTVL.

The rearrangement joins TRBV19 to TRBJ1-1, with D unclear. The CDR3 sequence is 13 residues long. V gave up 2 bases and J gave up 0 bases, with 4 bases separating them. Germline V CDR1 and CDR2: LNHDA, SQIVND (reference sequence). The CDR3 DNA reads TGTGCCAGTAGTATAAACATGAACACTGAAGCTTTCTTT. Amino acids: CASSINMNTEAFF.